The entry that follows covers one TCR beta chain sequence. Its antigen is unknown. The junction does not match germline at one end; this may be a read error. TCRbeta-specific cDNA was reverse-transcribed from 500 ng total RNA using a constant-region primer and ProtoScript II reverse transcriptase. TCRbeta libraries were built with three nested multiplex PCR rounds, a slightly modified ARM-PCR procedure. Each of the first two PCR rounds ran for about 10 cycles and used multiplex TRBV1-TRBV30 forward primers together with a Cbeta reverse primer. Sample barcodes and Illumina adapters were attached in a final 25-cycle PCR using Deep VentR polymerase. Before sequencing, amplicons of 200-500 bp were purified from gel using a QIAquick gel extraction kit. The TCRbeta amplicons were sequenced with 250-bp paired-end reads on an Illumina HiSeq 2500. On the study's bioinformatics: Trimmomatic v0.33 was used to quality-trim the reads, and FLASH v1.2.11 was used to merge paired reads so that full CDR3 sequences could be recovered. MiGEC v1.2.1b assigned V, D and J germline segments to the rearranged TCRbeta sequences. Clonotype statistics, along with Shannon-Wiener diversity indices, were calculated using VDJtools v1.0.0. To reduce sampling bias, subsequent analyses other than the diversity analysis used only the 250 most abundant clonotypes in each sample. The raw public data were reprocessed by TCRdb itself: fastp quality trimming at Q25, MiXCR clonotype calling, in-frame beta chains only. Each entry merges the rows of one CDR3 protein and shows their most common DNA and genes. These V and J calls rely on TCRdb rather than the paper's analysis. Recorded for this sample are about 330,000 distinct CDR3 sequences; 65% of them occurred a single time. Roughly 6.5% of the sample comes from the top ten.

This entry belongs to a study of tumor-infiltrating lymphocytes in primary liver carcinoma (TCRdb year 2017). At the level of the whole study: Between late 2015 and March 2016, 5 or 6 patients in China with histopathologically diagnosed primary liver carcinoma had their tumors surgically resected. Hepatocellular carcinoma (four) or combined HCC and intrahepatic cholangiocarcinoma (one) was present in the five patients, who were three men and two women aged 30 to 69 years. TCRbeta repertoire sequencing, expression microarrays and whole-exome sequencing were combined in the study across five regions of each liver tumor, with adjacent normal tissue and blood also included. A total of approximately 35 specimens from 5 patients underwent TCRbeta repertoire sequencing, comprising around 25 tumor regions, 5 adjacent noncancerous liver tissues and 5 peripheral blood samples. Technical replicate repertoires showed high reproducibility, with mean shared-clone rates about 0.88 and correlation coefficients above 0.95. Tumors of the five patients were stage T1-T3 N0M0 with maximum diameters of roughly 4.2 to 11 cm. Roughly 3.5 to 8 million productive TCRbeta reads were obtained per sample, and no significant difference in read depth was found between tissue types.

Blood RNA was extracted from unsorted whole blood using TRIzol reagent, and germline DNA was obtained with the DNeasy Blood & Tissue kit. At the time of sampling, the patients had chronic HBV infection and had not received any treatment. Before surgery, roughly 4.2 milliliters of peripheral blood were drawn into K2EDTA tubes. Overall study results and their limits: Since the samples were bulk and unsorted, there was no way to compare CD4+ and CD8+ T cell repertoires. Repertoire overlap was found to be higher between tumor regions (mean roughly 36%) than between tumor-adjacent (around 17%) or tumor-blood (around 15%) pairs, consistent with antigen-driven expansion. Only 4 or 5 patients were included in the study, and the authors note that the findings should be validated in a larger study. Compared with blood, tumors had a significantly larger share of the repertoire taken up by the top 250 clones (p = 0.039). Because only the TCR beta chain was sequenced and unpaired alpha chains were not captured, true repertoire diversity is likely underestimated.

Reading the germline V gene gives CDR1 SGHDT and CDR2 YYEEEE. The CDR3 runs 14 residues from the cysteine to the phenylalanine. Here the CDR3 DNA is all that survives: 42 bases in frame from base 1. The rearrangement joined TRBV5-6 to TRBJ2-7, and TRBD2 may be the D gene, going by 5 matching bases. The sequenced sample consisted of peripheral blood. This TCR came from a middle-aged man with primary liver carcinoma and hepatitis B virus infection. At the DNA level, the sequence is TGTGCCAGCAGCTTAGGCGGGCTAACCTACAAGCAGTACTTC. It codes for CASSLGGLTYKQYF.